This T cell receptor beta chain derives from a study of shared clonotypes between healthy human individuals. Whole-study results and caveats: Incompleteness in sorted-subset sequencing, despite large depth, was shown by rarefaction. Generation probabilities of non-shared clonotypes were lower (relative to those shared by all four donors). In this cohort, only blood was sampled, and tissue repertoires likely differ.

Terminally differentiated effector memory CD45RA+ cells were excluded by CCR7 positive selection of CD45RO-negative cells. Sequenced by immunoSEQ multiplex PCR; TCRdb stores in-frame clones only, minus some. This table holds some 2,100,000 clones, roughly 91% found once. The CDR3 totals 16 residues. Trimming at V came to 3 bases and at J to 3 bases, leaving 11 bases not matched to a gene. Germline CDR1 is SGHTA and CDR2 is FQGTGA. With regard to this clone: Antigen specificity is unknown.

This TCR derives from a man aged 18 to 30 in good health. Some clones in this sample may be carry-over from other donors' samples. The chain joins TRBV7-3 to TRBJ2-7; 7 bases agree with TRBD2. Material: naive CD8+ T cells from PBMCs. CDR3 amino acids: CASSLGTGTKNYEQYF. As DNA, the CDR3 is TGTGCCAGCAGCTTGGGGACCGGGACTAAAAACTACGAGCAGTACTTC.